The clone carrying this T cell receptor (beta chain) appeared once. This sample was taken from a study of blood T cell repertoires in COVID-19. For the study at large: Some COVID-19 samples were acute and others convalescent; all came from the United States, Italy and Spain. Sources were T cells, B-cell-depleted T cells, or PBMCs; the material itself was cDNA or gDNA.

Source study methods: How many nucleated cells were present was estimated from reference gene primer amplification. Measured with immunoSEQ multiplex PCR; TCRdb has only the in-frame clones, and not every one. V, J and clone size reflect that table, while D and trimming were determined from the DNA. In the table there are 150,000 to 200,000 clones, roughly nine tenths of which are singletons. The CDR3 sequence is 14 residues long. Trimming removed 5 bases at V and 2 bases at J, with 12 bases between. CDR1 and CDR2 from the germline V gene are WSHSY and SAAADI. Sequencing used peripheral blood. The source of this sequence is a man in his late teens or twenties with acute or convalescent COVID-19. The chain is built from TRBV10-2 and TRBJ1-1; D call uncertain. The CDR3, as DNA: TGCGCCAGCAGTTTCTCCGGGGAAAACACTGAAGCTTTCTTT. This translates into CASSFSGENTEAFF.